A single sample is the source of the 23 T cell receptor beta chains below, sequenced in a study of shared clonotypes between healthy human individuals. Here immunoSEQ multiplex PCR was the method, and the copy in TCRdb shows in-frame clones only, minus some. The sample includes around 500,000 clones, more than 65% of them seen just once. The sequencing input was PBMCs. All receptors come from a woman aged 40 to 50 in good health. Some clones in this sample may be carry-over from other donors' samples.

This chain uses TRBV7-9 with TRBJ2-7; TRBD2 matches at 8 bases. Germline V gene sequence: CDR1 SEHNR, CDR2 FQNEAQ (reference sequence). This CDR3 is 15 amino acids long. V lost 3 bases, J lost 4 bases, and 8 bases stayed unmatched. The CDR3, as DNA: TGTGCCAGCAGCTTTATAAGCGGGAGTCGATACGAGCAGTACTTC. This translates into CASSFISGSRYEQYF.

Worth noting for this clone: It differs at one base from a far larger clone, so likely a read error. The genes are TRBV20-1 and TRBJ2-5; D might be TRBD2 (5 bases). Looked up from germline, CDR1 is DFQATT and CDR2 is SNEGSKA (reference sequence). This CDR3 is 11 amino acids long. The V end lost 3 bases, the J end lost 11 bases, and 13 bases lay between the germline ends. The CDR3 here is CSASRHGEQYF. In nucleotides, the CDR3 is TGCAGTGCTAGCCGACATGGGGAGCAGTACTTC.

Remarks on this clone: A read error is likely here: a far larger clone is one base away. Other DNA sequences in the sample encode the same CDR3. The rearrangement uses TRBV30 and TRBJ2-2, with 10 bases that match TRBD2. The CDR3 has 15 amino acids. After removal of 3 bases from V and 7 bases from J, the junction contained 8 bases not matched to a gene. Germline CDR1 and CDR2: GTSNPN and SVGIG (reference sequence). CDR3 sequence: CAWSSGRASVGELFF. The CDR3 nucleotides read TGTGCCTGGAGCAGCGGGAGGGCCTCAGTCGGGGAGCTGTTTTTT. Filled out from reference TRBV30 and TRBJ2-2, the complete variable domain reads SQTIHQWPATLVQPVGSPLSLECTVEGTSNPNLYWYRQAAGRGLQLLFYSVGIGQISSEVPQNLSASRPQDRQFILSSKKLLLSDSGFYLCAWSSGRASVGELFFGEGSRLTVL.

V is TRBV29-1 and J is TRBJ1-1, with D uncertain. Trimming took off 7 bases at V and 1 base at J, with 13 bases between the two ends. CDR1 and CDR2 from the germline V gene are SQVTM and ANQGSEA. The CDR3 consists of 13 residues. The CDR3 loop reads CSAGEDGNTEAFF. CDR3 nucleotides: TGCAGCGCCGGAGAGGACGGGAACACTGAAGCTTTCTTT.

The V and J genes are TRBV11-2 and TRBJ2-6; tentative D call: TRBD1 (6 bases). In germline, CDR1 is SGHAT, CDR2 FQNNGV. The V end lost 5 bases, the J end lost 0 bases, and 11 bases lay between the germline ends. CDR3 length equals 16 residues. In DNA form, the CDR3 reads TGTGCCAGCAGCCCGACAGGTCGCTCTGGGGCCAACGTCCTGACTTTC. It encodes CASSPTGRSGANVLTF.

The chain links TRBV5-1 to TRBJ2-5, with 13 bases lining up with TRBD2. The CDR3 has 18 residues. Trimming cost V 4 bases and J 0 bases; bases outside gene matches: 9. Germline V gene data show CDR1 as SGHRS and CDR2 as YFSETQ. This CDR3 reads CASSPGLAGAGYQETQYF. The CDR3 DNA sequence: TGCGCCAGCAGCCCCGGACTAGCGGGAGCCGGGTACCAAGAGACCCAGTACTTC.

DNA for the CDR3: TGTGCCAGTAGTATTACGTGGACTAGCGGGAGGGCACAGTACTTC. Translating it yields CASSITWTSGRAQYF. The chain employs TRBV19 and TRBJ2-5; 15 bases agree with TRBD2. Losses at the gene ends were 3 bases for V and 11 bases for J; bases not matched to a gene: 7. The CDR3 totals 15 residues. Per the germline V gene, CDR1 is LNHDA and CDR2 is SQIVND (reference sequence).

This clone has just one count. The chain uses TRBV11-2 and TRBJ2-7; 7 bases line up with TRBD1. CDR1 SGHAT and CDR2 FQNNGV come from the germline V gene. V lost 5 bases to trimming and J lost 2 bases; unmatched junction nucleotides: 6. This CDR3 contains 14 residues. The CDR3 sequence is CASSRPQGTYEQYF. The CDR3 DNA reads TGTGCCAGCAGCAGACCACAGGGGACCTACGAGCAGTACTTC.

As DNA, the CDR3 is TGTGCCAGCAGAGTCACGGGGGGAGGGAATGGAAACACCATATATTTT. This codes for CASRVTGGGNGNTIYF. The chain links TRBV28 to TRBJ1-3; tentatively, D is TRBD1 (5 bases). CDR3 length equals 16 residues. The V gene's germline CDR1 is MDHEN and CDR2 SYDVKM. V lost 6 bases and J 3 bases, leaving 18 bases between the germline ends.

The V gene is TRBV10-2, the J gene TRBJ2-5; possibly TRBD1 for D (6 bases). Germline V gene lookup returns CDR1 WSHSY and CDR2 SAAADI. V was trimmed by 2 bases and J by 1 base, leaving 8 bases between them. The length of the CDR3 is 14 residues. The CDR3 nucleotides are TGCGCCAGCAGTGAGCTAGGGGGCCAAGAGACCCAGTACTTC. It codes for CASSELGGQETQYF.

Remarks on this clone: This sequence is one base from a far larger clone and is likely a read error. This sequence joins TRBV28 and TRBJ2-7, with D possibly being TRBD1 (7 bases). CDR3 size: 15 residues. Germline CDR1 MDHEN, CDR2 SYDVKM. In nucleotides, the CDR3 is TGTGCCAACAGTTTCAGCGGAGGGACAGCCTACGAGCAGTACTTC. Translating gives CANSFSGGTAYEQYF.

The CDR3 DNA is TGTGCCAGCAGCGTAGATGCGGGAGGGCCGGGCGAGACCCAGTACTTC. Amino acid sequence: CASSVDAGGPGETQYF. The V call is TRBV9, the J call TRBJ2-5; TRBD2 matches at 9 bases. V lost 0 bases to trimming and J lost 5 bases; unmatched junction nucleotides: 8. This CDR3 is built from 16 residues. Looked up from germline, CDR1 is SGDLS and CDR2 is YYNGEE. Full variable domain (remainder filled in from reference TRBV9 and TRBJ2-5): DSGVTQTPKHLITATGQRVTLRCSPRSGDLSVYWYQQSLDQGLQFLIQYYNGEERAKGNILERFSAQQFPDLHSELNLSSLELGDSALYFCASSVDAGGPGETQYFGPGTRLLVL.

This clone was seen many times. This rearrangement joins TRBV7-3 to TRBJ2-1; 7 positions agree with TRBD2. CDR1 and CDR2 from the germline V gene are SGHTA and FQGTGA. CDR3 length equals 13 residues. J lost 8 bases, V lost 3 bases, and 4 bases had no gene match. CDR3: CASSFLTSHEQFF. CDR3 nucleotides: TGTGCCAGCAGCTTTTTGACTAGCCATGAGCAGTTCTTC.

About this clone: One base separates it from a far larger clone, so it is likely a read error. The chain recombines TRBV30 with TRBJ2-7, with D tentatively TRBD1 (5 bases). Germline V gene sequence: CDR1 GTSNPN, CDR2 SVGIG (reference sequence). Deletions cut 1 base from V and 0 bases from J, with 16 bases between. The CDR3 runs to 16 residues. The CDR3, as DNA: TGTGCCTGGAGTGCCTTGACAGTGGTCTACTCCTACGAGCAGTACTTC. Its protein product is CAWSALTVVYSYEQYF.

This clone was recorded at least ten times. Within the sample, other DNA sequences also encode this same CDR3. The chain combines TRBV7-2 with TRBJ1-1; a possible D gene is TRBD1 (6 bases). Germline CDR1 and CDR2: SGHTA and FQGNSA. Trimming left V 3 bases short and J 0 bases short, with 11 bases between. The CDR3 loop spans 15 amino acids. The CDR3 is CASSFGQNMNTEAFF. CDR3 nucleotides: TGTGCCAGCAGCTTCGGACAGAACATGAACACTGAAGCTTTCTTT.

Concerning this clone itself: This likely traces to a read error, being one base from a far larger clone. V and J are TRBV5-4 and TRBJ2-7; D is possibly TRBD1 (5 bases). Germline loops: CDR1 SGHNT, CDR2 YYREEE (reference sequence). The CDR3 has 17 amino acids. Trimming removed 4 bases from V and 2 bases from J, with 22 bases in between. The CDR3 DNA reads as TGTGCCAGCAGCAAAGGACAAACCTTCGGGCCGACCTACGAGCAGTACTTC. Its protein is CASSKGQTFGPTYEQYF.

The chain recombines TRBV28 with TRBJ1-2; TRBD1 agrees at 8 bases. Germline V lookup: CDR1 MDHEN, CDR2 SYDVKM. V shed 4 bases, J shed 4 bases, and the junction held 8 bases outside the gene matches. The CDR3 consists of 15 residues. The CDR3 nucleotides are TGTGCCAGCAGTTCCGCCCAGGGGGCTAGCTATGGCTACACCTTC. It yields the protein CASSSAQGASYGYTF.

This clone was counted between two and nine times. A read error is likely here: a far larger clone is one base away. Other DNA sequences in the same sample also yield this CDR3. The chain links TRBV30 to TRBJ1-1; no clear D gene. V was shortened by 4 bases and J by 1 base, with 16 bases between the two germline ends. CDR1 and CDR2 from the germline V gene are GTSNPN and SVGIG (reference sequence). The CDR3 has 15 residues. The CDR3 here is CAWIPKEGRNTEAFF. In nucleotides, the CDR3 is TGTGCCTGGATCCCGAAGGAGGGCAGGAACACTGAAGCTTTCTTT.

The chain combines TRBV7-3 with TRBJ2-3, with 8 bases fitting TRBD2. CDR1 SGHTA and CDR2 FQGTGA come from the germline V gene. Trimming removed 1 base from V and 1 base from J; junction bases left unmatched: 4. The CDR3 spans 16 residues. CDR3 sequence (DNA): TGTGCCAGCAGCTTAAGCGCGGGAGGCGGCACAGATACGCAGTATTTT. It specifies CASSLSAGGGTDTQYF. The complete variable domain, with remaining parts taken from reference TRBV7-3 and TRBJ2-3, reads GAGVSQTPSNKVTEKGKYVELRCDPISGHTALYWYRQSLGQGPEFLIYFQGTGAADDSGLPNDRFFAVRPEGSVSTLKIQRTERGDSAVYLCASSLSAGGGTDTQYFGPGTRLTVL.

With respect to this clone: A far larger clone is only one base removed, so a read error is likely. V and J are TRBV10-1 and TRBJ1-1, with TRBD1 as a possible D gene (6 bases). The CDR3 runs to 13 residues. From germline, CDR1 is WNHNN and CDR2 SYGVQD (reference sequence). V dropped 6 bases and J dropped 3 bases, with 11 bases sitting between them. CDR3 sequence reads: CASSADSYTEAFF. DNA for the CDR3: TGCGCCAGCAGCGCGGACAGCTACACTGAAGCTTTCTTT.

J is TRBJ1-4 and V is TRBV2, with D uncertain. Trimming removed 1 base from V and 3 bases from J, with 3 bases in between. The CDR3 is 13 amino acids. The germline V gene encodes CDR1 SNHLY and CDR2 FYNNEI. CDR3 nucleotide sequence: TGTGCCAGCAGTGAAGTTTCTAATGAAAAACTGTTTTTT. Amino acid sequence: CASSEVSNEKLFF.

This clone was counted ten times or more. The CDR3 nucleotides are TGTGCCACCAGCAGAGATCTCAGGGAGCGACTGTTTTTT. This translates into CATSRDLRERLFF. The chain joins TRBV15 to TRBJ1-4; possibly TRBD1 for D (5 bases). This CDR3 is built from 13 residues. In germline, CDR1 is LNHNV, CDR2 YYDKDF (reference sequence). V lost 0 bases to trimming and J lost 13 bases, with 12 bases between them.

The chain couples TRBV4-2 to TRBJ2-1; D possibly corresponds to TRBD2 (6 bases). CDR3 size: 15 residues. Per germline, CDR1 LGHNA and CDR2 YNFKEQ. The V end was cut by 5 bases, the J end by 1 base, with 12 bases between. DNA for the CDR3: TGTGCCAGCAGCAAAAGCGGGCCATCCTACAATGAGCAGTTCTTC. Its translation: CASSKSGPSYNEQFF.